This section outlines one T cell receptor (beta chain) sequence together with its context. The data were taken from a study of T cell responses to AZD1222 COVID-19 vaccine. Libraries were prepared by immunoSEQ multiplex PCR; TCRdb keeps only in-frame clonotypes and omits some of them. The sample carries fewer than 110,000 clones, less than 95% recorded once. This CDR3 is 15 amino acids long. Trimming removed 0 bases at V and 5 bases at J, with 11 bases between. The V gene's germline CDR1 is SGHTA and CDR2 FQGTGA. This clonotype originated in an adult in good health. The genes are TRBV7-3 and TRBJ1-5; weak D call: TRBD1 (6 bases). Sequencing used peripheral blood, obtained on day 0 of AZD1222 vaccination. The CDR3 reads CASSLTGGDDQPQHF. CDR3 coding DNA: TGTGCCAGCAGCTTAACCGGGGGCGACGATCAGCCCCAGCATTTT.